Detailed here is one T cell receptor beta chain. What this receptor recognizes is not known. There are no base qualities to consult, and no much larger clone falls within one base. The donors were healthy, HIV-negative adults with no recently reported acute infections or vaccinations. Every donor was a Caucasian adult residing in Nashville, Tennessee, USA. For unsorted samples, approximately 89 million PBMCs were counted, and genomic DNA was extracted using the QIAamp DNA Blood Mini kit. Blood was collected by leukapheresis, and PBMCs were isolated by Ficoll-Histopaque density gradient centrifugation and then cryopreserved in liquid nitrogen vapor phase. This sample was taken from a study of shared clonotypes between healthy human individuals (TCRdb year 2020). About the investigation overall: Three men and a couple of women, aged 18 to 49 years, made up the cohort. To estimate repertoire size and how much clonotype sharing occurs between individuals, the study deeply sequenced the blood TCR repertoires of about five healthy adults. Different laboratories and diverse techniques were used to prepare libraries and sequence TCR repertoires, to increase sequencing depth and limit assay-specific biases. Leukapheresis yielded between about 0.85 and 9.5 billion PBMCs per donor.

The CDR3 contains 17 residues, cysteine and phenylalanine counted. Here the CDR3 DNA is all that survives: 51 bases in frame from base 1. V gives up 3 bases and J gives up 4 bases, and the segment between their germline ends measures 22 bases. The germline V gene provides CDR1 MNHNS and CDR2 SASEGT. Using the deep immunoSEQ assay, multiplex PCR amplified TCR CDR3 regions from genomic DNA. Extracted genomic DNA from each cell subset was distributed evenly across all wells of several immunoSEQ 96-well plates, and each plate was treated as a replicate. For unsorted PBMC, 250 to 350 ng genomic DNA, equal to tens of thousands of T cell genomes, was loaded into each replicate PCR. Ten immunoSEQ deep assay plates were used to sequence the unsorted PBMC genomic DNA. The purified libraries were quantified using a Qubit 3.0 fluorometer, sized with a Bioanalyzer 2100, and then quantified again using the KAPA Library Quantification kit. Every immunoSEQ 96-well plate was sequenced on a separate single-read 150-cycle Illumina NextSeq 550 flow cell. Under the source paper's analysis protocol: Because only junctional sequences without quality scores were contained in the immunoSEQ output, filtering matching that applied to full-length reads could not be performed. To assign V/J genes and CDR3, sequences were annotated using PyIR, a Python wrapper for IgBLAST v1.9, with IMGT germline references. Any read was removed if the V/J assignment was weak (E-value above 1e-6), the CDR3 was missing, or the read contained stop codons, out-of-frame junctions, or ambiguous translated residues. V3J clonotypes were defined as sequences sharing an identical inferred V gene, J gene, and CDR3 amino acid sequence. Percentage overlap between repertoires was calculated by dividing the number of shared unique clonotypes by the size of the smaller repertoire. Three approaches were used to assess repertoire richness: RTK rarefaction, the Chao1 estimator, and Recon v2.1 estimates of unobserved clonotypes. TCRdb's version of the immuneACCESS table is confined to in-frame rearrangements and falls short of the full clone set. An unresolved V gene accounts for under half of the shortfall where checked; the remainder is of unknown origin. V and J calls and clone size are as listed in that table; D and trimming were resolved from the DNA. This sample comprises about 530,000 clones, about 80% of them detected only once. The ten largest clonotypes hold under 15% of the sample.

Broader findings and caveats from the paper: Pairwise subsampling indicated that sequencing depth was expected to affect the degree of clonotype sharing among donors. The small number of donors limited the genetic and exposure-history diversity represented. Only blood was sampled, and tissue TCR repertoires likely differ from those in blood.

Sequencing was carried out using PBMCs. This sequence originates from a woman aged 40 to 49 in good health. Some clones in this sample may be carry-over from other donors' samples. The chain uses TRBV6-1 and TRBJ2-7; a tentative D match to TRBD1 spans 6 bases. The CDR3 loop reads CASSDETGTQPSYEQYF. The DNA is TGTGCCAGCAGTGATGAAACCGGGACACAGCCCTCTTACGAGCAGTACTTC.